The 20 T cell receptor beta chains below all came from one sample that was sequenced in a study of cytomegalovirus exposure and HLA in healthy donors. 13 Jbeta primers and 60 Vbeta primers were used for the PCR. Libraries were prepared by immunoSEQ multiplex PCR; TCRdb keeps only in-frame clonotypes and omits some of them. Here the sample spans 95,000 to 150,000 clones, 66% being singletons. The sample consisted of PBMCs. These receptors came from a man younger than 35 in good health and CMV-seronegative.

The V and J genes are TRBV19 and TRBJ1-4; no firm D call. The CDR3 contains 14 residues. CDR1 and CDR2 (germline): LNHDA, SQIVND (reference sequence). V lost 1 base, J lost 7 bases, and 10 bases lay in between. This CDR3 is CASSIVSTSEKLFF. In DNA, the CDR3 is TGTGCCAGTAGTATAGTCTCAACGAGTGAAAAACTGTTTTTT.

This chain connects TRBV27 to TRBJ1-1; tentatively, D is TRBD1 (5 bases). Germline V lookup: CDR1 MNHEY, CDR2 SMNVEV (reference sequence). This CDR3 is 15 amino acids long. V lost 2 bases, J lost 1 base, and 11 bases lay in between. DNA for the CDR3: TGTGCCAGCAGTTTAACGCAGGGTGGGAACACTGAAGCTTTCTTT. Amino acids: CASSLTQGGNTEAFF.

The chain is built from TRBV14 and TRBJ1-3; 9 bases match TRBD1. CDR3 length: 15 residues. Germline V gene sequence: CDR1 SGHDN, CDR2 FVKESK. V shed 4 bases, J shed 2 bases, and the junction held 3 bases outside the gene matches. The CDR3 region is CASSLRTGAGNTIYF. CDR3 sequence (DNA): TGTGCCAGCAGCCTCCGGACAGGGGCTGGAAACACCATATATTTT.

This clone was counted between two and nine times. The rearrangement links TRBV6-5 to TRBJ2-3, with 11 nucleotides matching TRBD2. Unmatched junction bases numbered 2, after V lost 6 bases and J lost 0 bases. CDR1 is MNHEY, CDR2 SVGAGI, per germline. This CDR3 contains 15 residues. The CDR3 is CASRLAGGSTDTQYF. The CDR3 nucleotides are TGTGCCAGCAGATTAGCGGGGGGGAGCACAGATACGCAGTATTTT.

CDR3 in amino acids: CASSAPGANVLTF. Written as DNA, the CDR3 is TGTGCCAGCAGCGCCCCAGGGGCCAACGTCCTGACTTTC. The chain carries TRBV9 and TRBJ2-6; the D is unclear. Trimming took 3 bases from V and 4 from J, leaving 5 bases between them. Germline CDR1 is SGDLS and CDR2 is YYNGEE. CDR3 length: 13 amino acids.

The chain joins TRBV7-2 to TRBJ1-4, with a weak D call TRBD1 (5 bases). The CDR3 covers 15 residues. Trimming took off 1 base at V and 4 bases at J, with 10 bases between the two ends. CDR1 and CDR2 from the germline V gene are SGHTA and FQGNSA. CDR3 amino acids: CASSLDGGNNEKLFF. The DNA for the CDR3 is TGTGCCAGCAGCTTAGATGGGGGGAATAATGAAAAACTGTTTTTT.

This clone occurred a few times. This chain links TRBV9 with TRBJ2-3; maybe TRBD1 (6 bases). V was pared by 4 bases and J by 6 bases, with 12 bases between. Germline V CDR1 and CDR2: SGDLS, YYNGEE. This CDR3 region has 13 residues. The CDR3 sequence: CASSTSRGDTQYF. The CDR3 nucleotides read TGTGCCAGCAGCACCAGTAGGGGGGATACGCAGTATTTT.

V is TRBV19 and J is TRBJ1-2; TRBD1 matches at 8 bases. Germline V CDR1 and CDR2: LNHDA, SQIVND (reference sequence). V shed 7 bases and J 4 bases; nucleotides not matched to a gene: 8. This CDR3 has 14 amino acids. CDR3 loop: CASTGRQGTYGYTF. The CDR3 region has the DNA TGTGCCAGTACCGGGAGACAGGGGACCTATGGCTACACCTTC.

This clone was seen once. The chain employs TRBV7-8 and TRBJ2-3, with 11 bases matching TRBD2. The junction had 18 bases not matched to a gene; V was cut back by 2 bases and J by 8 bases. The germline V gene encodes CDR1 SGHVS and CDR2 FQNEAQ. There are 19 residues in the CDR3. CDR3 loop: CASSLQLAGALSPTGTQYF. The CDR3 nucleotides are TGTGCCAGCAGCTTACAACTAGCGGGAGCATTAAGTCCAACCGGTACGCAGTATTTT.

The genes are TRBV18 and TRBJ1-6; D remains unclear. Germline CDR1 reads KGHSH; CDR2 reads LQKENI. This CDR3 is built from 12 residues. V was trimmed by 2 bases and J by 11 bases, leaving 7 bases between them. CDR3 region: CASSPSSAPLHF. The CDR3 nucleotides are TGTGCCAGCTCACCATCGTCGGCACCCCTCCACTTT.

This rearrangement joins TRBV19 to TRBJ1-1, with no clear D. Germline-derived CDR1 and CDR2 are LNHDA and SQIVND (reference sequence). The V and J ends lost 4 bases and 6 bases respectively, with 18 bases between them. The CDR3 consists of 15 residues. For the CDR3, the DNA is TGTGCCAGTAGTACCGGGAGGAGGCGGGCCGCTGAAGCTTTCTTT. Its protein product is CASSTGRRRAAEAFF. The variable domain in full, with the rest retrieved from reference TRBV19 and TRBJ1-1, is DGGITQSPKYLFRKEGQNVTLSCEQNLNHDAMYWYRQDPGQGLRLIYYSQIVNDFQKGDIAEGYSVSREKKESFPLTVTSAQKNPTAFYLCASSTGRRRAAEAFFGQGTRLTVV.

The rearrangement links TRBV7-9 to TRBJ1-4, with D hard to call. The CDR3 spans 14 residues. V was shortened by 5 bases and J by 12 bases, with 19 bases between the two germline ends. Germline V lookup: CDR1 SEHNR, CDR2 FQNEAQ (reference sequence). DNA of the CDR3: TGTGCCAGCAGCCAGATCCCGGGAGCCGGGGAACTGTTTTTT. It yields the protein CASSQIPGAGELFF.

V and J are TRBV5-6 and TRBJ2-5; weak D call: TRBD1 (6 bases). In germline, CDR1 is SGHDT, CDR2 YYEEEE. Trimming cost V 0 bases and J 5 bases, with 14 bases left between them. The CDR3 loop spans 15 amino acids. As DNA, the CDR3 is TGTGCCAGCAGCTTGGACAGGGCGGCTCGGGAGACCCAGTACTTC. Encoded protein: CASSLDRAARETQYF. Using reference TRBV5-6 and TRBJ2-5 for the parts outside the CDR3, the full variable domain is DAGVTQSPTHLIKTRGQQVTLRCSPKSGHDTVSWYQQALGQGPQFIFQYYEEEERQRGNFPDRFSGHQFPNYSSELNVNALLLGDSALYLCASSLDRAARETQYFGPGTRLLVL.

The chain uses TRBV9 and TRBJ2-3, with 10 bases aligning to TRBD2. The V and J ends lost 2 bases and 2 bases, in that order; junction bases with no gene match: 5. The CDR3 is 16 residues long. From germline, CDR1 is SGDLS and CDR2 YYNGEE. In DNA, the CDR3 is TGTGCCAGCAGCGTCGCCGGACTAGCGGCCACAGATACGCAGTATTTT. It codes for CASSVAGLAATDTQYF.

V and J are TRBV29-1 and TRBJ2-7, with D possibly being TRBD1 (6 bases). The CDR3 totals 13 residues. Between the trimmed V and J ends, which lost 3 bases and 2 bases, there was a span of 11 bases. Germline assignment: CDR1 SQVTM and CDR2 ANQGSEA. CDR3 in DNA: TGCAGCGTTGATGTGGACAGCACCTACGAGCAGTACTTC. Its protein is CSVDVDSTYEQYF.

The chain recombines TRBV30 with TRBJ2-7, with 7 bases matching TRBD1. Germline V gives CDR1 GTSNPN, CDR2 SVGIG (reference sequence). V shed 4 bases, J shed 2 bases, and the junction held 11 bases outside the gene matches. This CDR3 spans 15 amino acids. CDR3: CAWIQTGQYPYEQYF. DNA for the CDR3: TGTGCCTGGATTCAGACGGGACAGTACCCCTACGAGCAGTACTTC.

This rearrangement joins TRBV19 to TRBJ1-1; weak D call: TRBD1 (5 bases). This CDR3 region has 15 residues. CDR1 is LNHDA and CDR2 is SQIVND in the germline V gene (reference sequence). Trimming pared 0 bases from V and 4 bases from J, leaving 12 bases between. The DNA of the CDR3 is TGTGCCAGTAGTATAGATCGGGGGGGGAGCACTGAAGCTTTCTTT. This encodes CASSIDRGGSTEAFF.

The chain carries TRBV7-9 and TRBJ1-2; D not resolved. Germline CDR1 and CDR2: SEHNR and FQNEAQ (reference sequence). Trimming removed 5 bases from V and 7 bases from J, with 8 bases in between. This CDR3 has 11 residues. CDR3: CASSLDGGYTF. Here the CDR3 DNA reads TGTGCCAGCAGCCTAGACGGTGGCTACACCTTC.

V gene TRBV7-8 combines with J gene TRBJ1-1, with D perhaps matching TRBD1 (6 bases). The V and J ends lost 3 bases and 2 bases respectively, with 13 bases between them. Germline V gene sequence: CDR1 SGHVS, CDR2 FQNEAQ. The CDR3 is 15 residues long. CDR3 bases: TGTGCCAGCAGCTTTTGGGCAGGGGAAAACACTGAAGCTTTCTTT. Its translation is CASSFWAGENTEAFF.

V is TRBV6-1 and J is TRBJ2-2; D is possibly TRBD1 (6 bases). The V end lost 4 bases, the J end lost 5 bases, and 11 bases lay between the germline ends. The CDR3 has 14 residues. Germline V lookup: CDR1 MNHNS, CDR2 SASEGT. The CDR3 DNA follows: TGTGCCAGCAGTGGCGGACAGATAACCGGGGAGCTGTTTTTT. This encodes CASSGGQITGELFF.